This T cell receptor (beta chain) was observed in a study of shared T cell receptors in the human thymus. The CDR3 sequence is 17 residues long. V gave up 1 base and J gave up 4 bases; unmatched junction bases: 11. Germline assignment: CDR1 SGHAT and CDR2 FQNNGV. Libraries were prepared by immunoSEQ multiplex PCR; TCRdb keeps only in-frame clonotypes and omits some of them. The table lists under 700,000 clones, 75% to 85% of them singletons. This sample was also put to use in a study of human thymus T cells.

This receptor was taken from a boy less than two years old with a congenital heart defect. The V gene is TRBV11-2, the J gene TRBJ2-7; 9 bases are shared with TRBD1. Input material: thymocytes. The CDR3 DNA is TGTGCCAGCAGCTTAGCTACTCCGGGACAGGGCCTATACGAGCAGTACTTC. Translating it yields CASSLATPGQGLYEQYF.